What follows is one TCR beta chain and its context. The germline V gene encodes CDR1 DFQATT and CDR2 SNEGSKA (reference sequence). There are 14 residues in the CDR3. Trimming took 6 bases from V and 5 from J; bases not matched to a gene: 11. This record comes from a study of CD8 T cells in Susac syndrome. RNA in amounts of roughly 0.5 to 1 ug was reverse transcribed with random hexamers. TCRdb independently ran MiXCR on the immunoSEQ multiplex PCR reads; one entry per CDR3 protein. The sample includes roughly 300,000 distinct CDR3 sequences, around 83% seen only once; the top ten take over 0.1%. The sequenced sample was CD8+ T cells from PBMCs. The TCR sequence derives from a human donor with multiple sclerosis. The chain uses TRBV20-1 and TRBJ2-5, with 8 bases identical to TRBD2. The CDR3 sequence is CSAPATSDLETQYF. CDR3 in DNA: TGCAGTGCACCCGCGACTAGCGACTTGGAGACCCAGTACTTC.